The 16 T cell receptor beta chains below were found in one sample sequenced in a study of healthy donors' naive CD4 and CD8 T cells. A linear amplification protocol produced the TCR libraries from about 450 ng of total RNA. One entry per CDR3 protein, called by TCRdb with MiXCR from the reads. The table lists about 180,000 distinct CDR3 sequences, about four fifths of them singletons. The sample consisted of naive CD4+ and CD8+ T cells sorted from blood, pooled from several donors. These receptor sequences come from a pool of human donors in good health; the sample pools cells from several healthy donors.

The chain joins TRBV30 to TRBJ1-1; possible D gene TRBD1, 6 bases. V dropped 4 bases and J dropped 0 bases, with 18 bases sitting between them. The CDR3 consists of 16 residues. From germline, CDR1 is GTSNPN and CDR2 SVGIG (reference sequence). The CDR3 loop reads CAWKPGHGFMNTEAFF. The DNA of the CDR3 is TGTGCCTGGAAGCCGGGACACGGATTTATGAACACTGAAGCTTTCTTT.

The V call is TRBV20-1, the J call TRBJ2-7; D uncertain. The CDR3 is made up of 12 amino acids. Per germline, CDR1 DFQATT and CDR2 SNEGSKA (reference sequence). The CDR3 sequence is CMSSRDTYEQYF. CDR3 in DNA: TGCATGAGTAGTAGGGATACCTACGAGCAGTACTTC.

CDR3: CASRRDGLTEAFF. DNA for the CDR3: TGTGCCAGCAGGAGGGACGGCCTCACTGAAGCTTTCTTT. This chain links TRBV6-1 with TRBJ1-1; the D gene is possibly TRBD1 (5 bases). The CDR3 runs to 13 residues. Germline-derived CDR1 and CDR2 are MNHNS and SASEGT. The V gene lost 6 bases and the J gene lost 4 bases, with 12 bases spanning the gap.

The J gene is TRBJ1-2, the V gene TRBV29-1; TRBD1 is a possible D gene (5 bases). Trimming left V 4 bases short and J 4 bases short, with 10 bases between. Germline values: CDR1 SQVTM, CDR2 ANQGSEA. The length of the CDR3 is 12 residues. The DNA for the CDR3 is TGCAGCGTTGGACAGCTGGGCTATGGCTACACCTTC. It encodes CSVGQLGYGYTF. The full variable domain, rest sourced from reference TRBV29-1 and TRBJ1-2, is SAVISQKPSRDICQRGTSLTIQCQVDSQVTMMFWYRQQPGQSLTLIATANQGSEATYESGFVIDKFPISRPNLTFSTLTVSNMSPEDSSIYLCSVGQLGYGYTFGSGTRLTVV.

The gene calls are TRBV29-1 and TRBJ2-3; TRBD1 or TRBD2 may be the D gene (6 bases each). Germline V gene lookup returns CDR1 SQVTM and CDR2 ANQGSEA. V was cut by 2 bases and J by 2 bases, with 14 bases left in between. CDR3 length: 15 residues. The CDR3, as DNA: TGCAGCGTTGAAATCCGGGGGCTCTCCACAGATACGCAGTATTTT. Encoded protein: CSVEIRGLSTDTQYF.

V and J are TRBV6-5 and TRBJ1-1, with TRBD1 matching over 9 bases. Germline V gene sequence: CDR1 MNHEY, CDR2 SVGAGI. The V gene end was trimmed by 5 bases and the J gene end by 4 bases; junction bases not matched to a gene: 5. The CDR3 length is 14 residues. The CDR3 DNA follows: TGTGCCAGCAGTATAAACAGGGGGCCCACTGAAGCTTTCTTT. It encodes CASSINRGPTEAFF.

This clonotype has only a few counts. Here the CDR3 reads CSVETKAQGWDEQYF. CDR3 DNA: TGCAGCGTTGAGACTAAGGCACAGGGGTGGGACGAGCAGTACTTC. The V gene is TRBV29-1, the J gene TRBJ2-7, with TRBD1 identical over 7 bases. CDR1 and CDR2 from the germline V gene are SQVTM and ANQGSEA. The CDR3 contains 15 residues. V lost 3 bases and J lost 5; bases outside the gene matches: 13.

The chain couples TRBV6-5 to TRBJ2-1; 8 bases match TRBD2. This CDR3 comprises 16 residues. CDR1 and CDR2 (germline): MNHEY, SVGAGI. The V segment lost 5 bases and the J segment 6 bases; nucleotides outside the gene matches: 12. The CDR3 DNA reads as TGTGCCAGCAGTAGAGATAGCGGGATTTCCCTCAATGAGCAGTTCTTC. It is translated as CASSRDSGISLNEQFF.

The chain links TRBV27 to TRBJ2-3; 7 bases are shared with TRBD1. Germline V gives CDR1 MNHEY, CDR2 SMNVEV (reference sequence). V shed 5 bases and J 5 bases; nucleotides not matched to a gene: 7. The CDR3 is 14 residues long. CDR3: CASSLTGTEDTQYF. The CDR3 DNA is TGTGCCAGCAGTCTGACCGGGACAGAAGATACGCAGTATTTT.

The chain has TRBV29-1 and TRBJ2-3, with D maybe TRBD1 (5 bases). CDR1 and CDR2 (germline): SQVTM, ANQGSEA. Trimming pared 5 bases from V and 5 bases from J, leaving 14 bases between. This CDR3 spans 13 amino acids. CDR3 amino acids: CSVLWQGIDTQYF. The CDR3 DNA reads TGCAGCGTTCTTTGGCAGGGCATAGATACGCAGTATTTT.

The gene calls are TRBV30 and TRBJ1-5; no clear D. Between the trimmed V and J ends, which lost 4 bases and 4 bases, there was a span of 8 bases. Per germline, CDR1 GTSNPN and CDR2 SVGIG (reference sequence). The CDR3 is made up of 12 amino acids. CDR3 protein: CAWNVVNQPQHF. CDR3 bases: TGTGCCTGGAACGTCGTGAATCAGCCCCAGCATTTT.

The chain employs TRBV27 and TRBJ2-3, with 10 bases identical to TRBD1. In germline, CDR1 is MNHEY, CDR2 SMNVEV (reference sequence). The V and J ends lost 5 bases and 6 bases, in that order; junction bases with no gene match: 14. This CDR3 region has 17 residues. In nucleotides, the CDR3 is TGTGCCAGCAGTATCATCCGGACAGGGGGACTGACGGATACGCAGTATTTT. Its translation: CASSIIRTGGLTDTQYF.

This chain links TRBV19 with TRBJ2-1, with 7 positions matching TRBD1. Trimming cost V 2 bases and J 4 bases; bases outside gene matches: 5. The CDR3 extends over 15 amino acids. Germline V lookup: CDR1 LNHDA, CDR2 SQIVND (reference sequence). The CDR3 DNA sequence: TGTGCCAGTAGTATACAGGGGGTTGGGTACAATGAGCAGTTCTTC. Translated, it gives CASSIQGVGYNEQFF.

This chain uses TRBV6-5 with TRBJ1-1; the match to TRBD1 covers 7 bases. This CDR3 has 14 amino acids. V shed 5 bases, J shed 4 bases, and the junction held 7 bases outside the gene matches. Germline CDR1 MNHEY, CDR2 SVGAGI. CDR3 protein: CASSRQGGSTEAFF. CDR3 nucleotide sequence: TGTGCCAGCAGTCGACAGGGAGGGTCCACTGAAGCTTTCTTT.

The V gene is TRBV20-1, the J gene TRBJ2-1; the D gene is possibly TRBD1 (6 bases). V was pared by 2 bases and J by 4 bases, with 15 bases between. Germline V gene lookup returns CDR1 DFQATT and CDR2 SNEGSKA (reference sequence). The CDR3 contains 15 residues. The chain's CDR3 is CSARTSGHLYNEQFF. Here the CDR3 DNA reads TGCAGTGCTAGAACCTCGGGACACCTTTACAATGAGCAGTTCTTC.

The genes are TRBV30 and TRBJ1-2, with D maybe TRBD1 (5 bases). Germline V gives CDR1 GTSNPN, CDR2 SVGIG (reference sequence). V was cut by 1 base and J by 7 bases, with 13 bases left in between. The CDR3 runs to 13 residues. CDR3 nucleotides: TGTGCCTGGAGTGGTGATTTCGGGGGTGGCTACACCTTC. It encodes CAWSGDFGGGYTF.